This T cell receptor (beta chain) was observed in a study of Graves' ophthalmopathy and Graves' hyperthyroidism. Study as a whole: Researchers classed hyperthyroidism as stable given no ophthalmopathy within 18 months of follow-up.

Study results and caveats: Ophthalmopathy could be told apart from stable hyperthyroidism by a 13-signature model (just under 90% sensitivity, around 79% specificity). Blood also contained most of the expanded thyroid clonotypes above 0.001 frequency. Ophthalmopathy progression cases were predicted by the model with approximately 66% sensitivity and 72.22% specificity.

This clonotype was counted only a few times. Its antigen is unidentified. Amplification targeted the TCR beta CDR3 regions, with RNA transcripts as the source material. Second-round multiplex PCR followed a first-round RT-PCR using HTBI primers. In TCRdb, the multiplex PCR reads were re-called with MiXCR into one record per CDR3 protein. The repertoire holds about 550,000 distinct CDR3 sequences, with less than 45% as singletons. The V gene's germline CDR1 is SNHLY and CDR2 FYNNEI. The V gene lost 2 bases and the J gene lost 4 bases, with 12 bases spanning the gap. The CDR3 length is 16 residues. The clonotype originates from an adult man with Graves' hyperthyroidism. The sample was peripheral blood or thyroid tissue (not recorded which). The chain has TRBV2 and TRBJ1-6; D is perhaps TRBD1 (5 bases). The CDR3 coding sequence is TGTGCCAGCAGTGAACGGGGGGGTGGGTATAATTCACCCCTCCACTTT. Amino acids: CASSERGGGYNSPLHF.